A single T cell receptor beta chain is shown here with its context. Its antigen is not known. This sample was included in a study of cytomegalovirus exposure and HLA in healthy donors. Study-wide background: Early on, a data release was issued that held roughly 84 million unique TCRs from HLA-typed donors.

The ends lost 5 bases at V and 12 bases at J; junction bases unmatched: 13. Germline-derived CDR1 and CDR2 are LNHDA and SQIVND (reference sequence). The CDR3 loop spans 14 amino acids. The PCR was carried out with 60 Vbeta primers and 13 Jbeta primers. The protocol was immunoSEQ multiplex PCR, while the TCRdb copy is restricted to in-frame clones and leaves out a portion. The sample lists roughly 80,000 clones; 67% were seen once. Points from the study as a whole: The study flagged around 150 TCR beta chains as cytomegalovirus-associated. Later analysis indicated greater clonal expansion among HLA-associated TCR beta chains than among equally common other chains.

The TCR sequence derives from a woman in her forties or fifties in good health and CMV-seropositive. The chain uses TRBV19 and TRBJ1-5, with TRBD1 matching 7 bases. The sample consisted of PBMCs. CDR3 amino acids: CASSSGQARDDQHF. Here the CDR3 DNA reads TGTGCCAGTAGTTCCGGACAGGCTAGGGATGACCAGCATTTT.